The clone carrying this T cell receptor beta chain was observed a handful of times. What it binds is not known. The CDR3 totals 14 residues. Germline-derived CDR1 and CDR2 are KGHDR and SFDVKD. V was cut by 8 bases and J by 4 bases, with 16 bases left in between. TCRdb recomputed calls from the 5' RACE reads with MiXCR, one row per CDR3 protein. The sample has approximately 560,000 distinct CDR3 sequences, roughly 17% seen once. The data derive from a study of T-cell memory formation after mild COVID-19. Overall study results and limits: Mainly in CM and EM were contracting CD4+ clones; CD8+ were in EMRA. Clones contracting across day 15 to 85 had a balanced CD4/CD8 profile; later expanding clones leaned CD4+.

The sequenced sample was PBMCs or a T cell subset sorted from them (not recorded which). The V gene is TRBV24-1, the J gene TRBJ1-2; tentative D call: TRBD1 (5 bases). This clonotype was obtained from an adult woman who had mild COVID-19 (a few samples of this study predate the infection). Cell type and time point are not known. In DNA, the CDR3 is TGTGCCACCACACCCCGGGACGGTTCCTATGGCTACACCTTC. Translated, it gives CATTPRDGSYGYTF.